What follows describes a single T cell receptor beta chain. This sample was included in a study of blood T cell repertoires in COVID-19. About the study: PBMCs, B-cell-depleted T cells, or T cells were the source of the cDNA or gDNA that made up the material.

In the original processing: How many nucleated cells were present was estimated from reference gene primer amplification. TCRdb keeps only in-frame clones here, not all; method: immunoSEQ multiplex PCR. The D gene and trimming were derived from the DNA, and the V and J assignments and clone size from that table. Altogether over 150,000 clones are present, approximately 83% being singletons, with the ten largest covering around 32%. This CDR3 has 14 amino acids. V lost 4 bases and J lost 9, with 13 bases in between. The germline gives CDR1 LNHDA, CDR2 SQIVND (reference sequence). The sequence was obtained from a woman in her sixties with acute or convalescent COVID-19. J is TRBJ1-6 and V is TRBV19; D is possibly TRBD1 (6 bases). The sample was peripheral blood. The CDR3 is CASSTSGVGSPLHF. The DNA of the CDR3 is TGTGCCAGTAGTACCTCAGGGGTTGGTTCACCCCTCCACTTT.